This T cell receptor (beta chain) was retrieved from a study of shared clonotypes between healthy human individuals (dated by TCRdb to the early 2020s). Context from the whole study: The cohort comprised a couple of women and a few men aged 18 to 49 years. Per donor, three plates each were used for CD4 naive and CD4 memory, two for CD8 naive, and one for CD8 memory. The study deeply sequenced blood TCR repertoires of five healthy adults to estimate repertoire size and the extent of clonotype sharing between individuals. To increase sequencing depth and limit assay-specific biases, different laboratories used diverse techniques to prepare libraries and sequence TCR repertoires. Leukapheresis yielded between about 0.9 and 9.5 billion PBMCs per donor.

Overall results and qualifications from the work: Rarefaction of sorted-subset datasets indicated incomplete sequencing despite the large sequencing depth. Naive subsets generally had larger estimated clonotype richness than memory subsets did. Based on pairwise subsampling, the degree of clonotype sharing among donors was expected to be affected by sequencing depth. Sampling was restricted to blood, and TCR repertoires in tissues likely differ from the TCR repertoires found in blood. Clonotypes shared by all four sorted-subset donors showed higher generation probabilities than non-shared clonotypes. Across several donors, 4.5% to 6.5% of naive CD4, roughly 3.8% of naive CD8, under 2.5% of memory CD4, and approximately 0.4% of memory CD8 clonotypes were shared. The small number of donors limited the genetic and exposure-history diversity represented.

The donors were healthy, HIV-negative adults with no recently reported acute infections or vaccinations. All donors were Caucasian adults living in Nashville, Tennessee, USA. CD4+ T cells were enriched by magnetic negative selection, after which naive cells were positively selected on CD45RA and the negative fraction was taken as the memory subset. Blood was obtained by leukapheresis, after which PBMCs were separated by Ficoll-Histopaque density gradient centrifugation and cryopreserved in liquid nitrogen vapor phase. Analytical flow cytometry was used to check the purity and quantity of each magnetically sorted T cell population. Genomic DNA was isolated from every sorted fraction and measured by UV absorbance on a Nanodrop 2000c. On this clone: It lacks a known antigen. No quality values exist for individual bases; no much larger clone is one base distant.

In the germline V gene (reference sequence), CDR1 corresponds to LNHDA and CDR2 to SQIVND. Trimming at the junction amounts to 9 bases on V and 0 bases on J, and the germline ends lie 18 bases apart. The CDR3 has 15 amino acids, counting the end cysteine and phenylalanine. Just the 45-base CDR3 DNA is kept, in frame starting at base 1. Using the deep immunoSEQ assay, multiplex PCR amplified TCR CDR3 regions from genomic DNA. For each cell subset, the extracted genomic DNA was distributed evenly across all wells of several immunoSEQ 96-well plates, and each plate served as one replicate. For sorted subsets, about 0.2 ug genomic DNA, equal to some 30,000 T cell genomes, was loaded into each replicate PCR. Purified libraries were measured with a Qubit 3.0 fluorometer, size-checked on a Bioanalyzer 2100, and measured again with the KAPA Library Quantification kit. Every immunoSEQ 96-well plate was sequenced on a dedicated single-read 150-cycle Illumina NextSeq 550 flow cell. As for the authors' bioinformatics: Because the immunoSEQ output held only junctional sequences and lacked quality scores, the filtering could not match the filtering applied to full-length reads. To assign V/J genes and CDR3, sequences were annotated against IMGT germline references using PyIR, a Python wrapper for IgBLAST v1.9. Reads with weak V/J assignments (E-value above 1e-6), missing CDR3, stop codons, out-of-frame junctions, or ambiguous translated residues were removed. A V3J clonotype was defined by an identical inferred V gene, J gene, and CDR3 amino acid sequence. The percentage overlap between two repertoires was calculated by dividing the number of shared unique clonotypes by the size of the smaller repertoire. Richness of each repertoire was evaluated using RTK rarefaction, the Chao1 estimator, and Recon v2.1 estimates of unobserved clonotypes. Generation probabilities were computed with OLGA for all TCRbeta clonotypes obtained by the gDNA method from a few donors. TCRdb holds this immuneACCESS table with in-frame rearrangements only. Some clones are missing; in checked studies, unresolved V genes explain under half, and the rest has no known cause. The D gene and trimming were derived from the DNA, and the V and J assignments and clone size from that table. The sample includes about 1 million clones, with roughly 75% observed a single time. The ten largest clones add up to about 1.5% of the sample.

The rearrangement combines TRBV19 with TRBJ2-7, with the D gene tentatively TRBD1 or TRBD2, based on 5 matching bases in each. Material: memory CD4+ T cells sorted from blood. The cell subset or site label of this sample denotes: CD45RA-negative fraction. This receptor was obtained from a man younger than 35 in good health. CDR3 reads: CASHPTGRSSYEQYF. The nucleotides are TGTGCCAGCCACCCTACGGGGCGGAGCTCCTACGAGCAGTACTTC.